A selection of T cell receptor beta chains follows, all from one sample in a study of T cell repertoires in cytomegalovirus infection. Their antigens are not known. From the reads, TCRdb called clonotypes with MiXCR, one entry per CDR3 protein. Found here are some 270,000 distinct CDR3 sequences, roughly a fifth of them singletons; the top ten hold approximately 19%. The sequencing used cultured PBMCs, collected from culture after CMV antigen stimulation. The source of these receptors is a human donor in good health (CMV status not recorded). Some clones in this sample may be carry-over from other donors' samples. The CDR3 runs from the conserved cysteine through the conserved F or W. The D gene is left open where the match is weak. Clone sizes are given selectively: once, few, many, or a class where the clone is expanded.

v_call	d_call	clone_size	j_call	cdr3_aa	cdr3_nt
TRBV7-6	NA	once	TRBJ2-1	CASSQPSYRAVNEQFF	TGTGCCAGCAGCCAACCGTCCTACCGGGCCGTCAATGAGCAGTTCTTC
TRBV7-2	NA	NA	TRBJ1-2	CASSLASLGTGYGYTF	TGTGCCAGCAGCTTAGCGAGTTTAGGGACGGGCTATGGCTACACCTTC
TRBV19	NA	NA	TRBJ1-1	CASSINLGGTEAFF	TGTGCCAGTAGTATCAATTTGGGTGGCACTGAAGCTTTCTTT
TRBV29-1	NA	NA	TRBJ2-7	CSAFEDPSYEQYF	TGCAGCGCCTTCGAGGACCCCTCCTACGAGCAGTACTTC
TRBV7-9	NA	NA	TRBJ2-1	CASSPRRAENNEQFF	TGTGCCAGCAGCCCCCGACGGGCGGAAAACAATGAGCAGTTCTTC
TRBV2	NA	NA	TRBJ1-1	CASSLQQMNTEAFF	TGTGCCAGCAGTCTTCAGCAGATGAACACTGAAGCTTTCTTT
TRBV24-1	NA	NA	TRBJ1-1	CATSLTGSTEAFF	TGTGCCACCAGTTTAACAGGGAGTACTGAAGCTTTCTTT
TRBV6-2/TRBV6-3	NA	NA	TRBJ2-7	CASSYSKGGEQYF	TGTGCCAGCAGTTACTCGAAAGGGGGCGAGCAGTACTTC
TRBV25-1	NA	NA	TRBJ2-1	CASSPLPPNLFYNEQFF	TGTGCCAGCAGCCCCCTGCCGCCGAACCTTTTCTACAATGAGCAGTTCTTC
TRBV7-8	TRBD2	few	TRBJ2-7	CASSLAGDGRASEQYF	TGTGCCAGCAGCTTAGCTGGGGACGGGAGGGCCTCCGAGCAGTACTTC
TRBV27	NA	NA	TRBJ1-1	CASSFYDGTEAFF	TGTGCCAGCAGTTTTTACGACGGAACTGAAGCTTTCTTT
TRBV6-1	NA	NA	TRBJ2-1	CASSWSNEQFF	TGTGCCAGCAGTTGGTCAAATGAGCAGTTCTTC
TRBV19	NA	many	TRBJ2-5	CASSRAYQETQYF	TGTGCCAGTAGTAGGGCTTACCAAGAGACCCAGTACTTC
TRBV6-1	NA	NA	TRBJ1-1	CASSESILNTEAFF	TGTGCCAGCAGTGAGTCGATTCTGAACACTGAAGCTTTCTTT
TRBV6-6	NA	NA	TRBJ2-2	CASSYATVAGELFF	TGTGCCAGCAGTTACGCGACGGTAGCCGGGGAGCTGTTTTTT
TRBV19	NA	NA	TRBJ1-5	CASSRGGILNQPQHF	TGTGCCAGTAGTCGCGGGGGGATCCTCAATCAGCCCCAGCATTTT
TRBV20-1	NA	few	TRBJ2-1	CSAPGRISYNEQFF	TGCAGTGCGCCAGGGAGGATCTCCTACAATGAGCAGTTCTTC
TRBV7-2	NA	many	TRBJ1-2	CASSQRTGLTNYGYTF	TGTGCCAGCAGTCAAAGAACGGGATTAACTAACTATGGCTACACCTTC
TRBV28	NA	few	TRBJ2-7	CASSPPGRHYEQYF	TGTGCCAGCAGCCCTCCGGGACGGCACTACGAGCAGTACTTC
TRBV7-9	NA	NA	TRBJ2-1	CASSLAPRHYNEQFF	TGTGCCAGCAGCTTAGCTCCTCGACATTACAATGAGCAGTTCTTC
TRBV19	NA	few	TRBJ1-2	CASSINKGYGYTF	TGTGCCAGTAGTATAAACAAGGGATATGGCTACACCTTC
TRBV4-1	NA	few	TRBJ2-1	CASSQGRMLEPYNEQFF	TGCGCCAGCAGCCAAGGACGAATGTTGGAACCCTACAATGAGCAGTTCTTC
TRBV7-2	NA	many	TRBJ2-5	CASSPRQAQETQYF	TGTGCCAGCAGCCCACGACAGGCCCAAGAGACCCAGTACTTC
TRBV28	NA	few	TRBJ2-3	CATTGLGDTQYF	TGTGCGACGACTGGACTTGGGGATACGCAGTATTTT
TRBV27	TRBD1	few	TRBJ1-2	CASSRTGLGYTF	TGTGCCAGCAGCCGGACAGGGTTGGGCTACACCTTC
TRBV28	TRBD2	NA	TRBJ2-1	CASRTTSGRAKGGFRDEQFF	TGTGCCAGCAGGACGACTAGCGGGAGGGCCAAAGGGGGTTTCAGGGATGAGCAGTTCTTC
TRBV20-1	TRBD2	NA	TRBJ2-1	CSATRLGTSYNEQFF	TGCAGTGCTACGAGGCTAGGGACTAGTTACAATGAGCAGTTCTTC
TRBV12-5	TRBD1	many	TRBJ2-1	CASGLGQGAGNEQFF	TGTGCTAGTGGTTTGGGACAGGGGGCTGGCAATGAGCAGTTCTTC
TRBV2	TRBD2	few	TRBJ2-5	CASSDTSGQETQYF	TGTGCCAGCAGTGATACTAGCGGCCAAGAGACCCAGTACTTC
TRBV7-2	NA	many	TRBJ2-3	CASSRSGGTDTQYF	TGTGCCAGCAGCCGGTCGGGCGGCACAGATACGCAGTATTTT
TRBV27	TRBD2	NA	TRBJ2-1	CASDYRFSGRPNEQFF	TGTGCCAGCGATTACCGCTTCAGCGGGAGGCCGAATGAGCAGTTCTTC
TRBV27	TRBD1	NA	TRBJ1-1	CASSSIRDRVNTEAFF	TGTGCCAGCAGTTCCATCCGGGACAGGGTGAACACTGAAGCTTTCTTT
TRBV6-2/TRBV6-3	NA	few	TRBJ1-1	CASSPGLAEAFF	TGTGCCAGCAGTCCCGGGTTGGCTGAAGCTTTCTTT
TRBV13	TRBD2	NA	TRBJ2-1	CASQGRGLAGDEQFF	TGTGCCAGCCAAGGGCGGGGACTAGCGGGAGATGAGCAGTTCTTC
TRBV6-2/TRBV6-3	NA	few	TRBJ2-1	CASRNRSGQFF	TGTGCCAGCAGAAACAGGTCAGGGCAGTTCTTC
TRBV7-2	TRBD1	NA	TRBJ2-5	CASSLRAGQGAQETQYF	TGTGCCAGCAGCTTAAGAGCGGGACAGGGGGCGCAGGAGACCCAGTACTTC
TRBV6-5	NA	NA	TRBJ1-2	CASSYSGVANYGYTF	TGTGCCAGCAGTTACTCGGGGGTCGCGAACTATGGCTACACCTTC
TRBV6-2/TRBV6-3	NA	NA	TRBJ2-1	CASSRGGDEQFF	TGTGCCAGCAGTAGAGGTGGAGATGAGCAGTTCTTC
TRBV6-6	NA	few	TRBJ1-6	CASREDNNSPLHF	TGTGCCAGCAGGGAGGACAATAATTCACCCCTCCACTTT
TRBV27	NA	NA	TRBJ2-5	CASSLLQGGPQETQYF	TGTGCCAGCAGTTTACTGCAGGGGGGGCCCCAAGAGACCCAGTACTTC
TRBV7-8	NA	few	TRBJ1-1	CASSPAGGTEAFF	TGTGCCAGCAGCCCAGCGGGGGGCACTGAAGCTTTCTTT
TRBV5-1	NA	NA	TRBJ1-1	CASSFGNLNTEAFF	TGCGCCAGCAGCTTTGGAAATTTGAACACTGAAGCTTTCTTT
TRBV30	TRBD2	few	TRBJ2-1	CAWSRSLAGGPRHEQFF	TGTGCCTGGAGTCGGAGTCTAGCGGGAGGGCCGAGGCATGAGCAGTTCTTC
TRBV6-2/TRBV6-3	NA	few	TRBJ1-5	CASSWTEGQPQHF	TGTGCCAGCAGCTGGACGGAGGGTCAGCCCCAGCATTTT
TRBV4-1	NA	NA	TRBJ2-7	CASSQGGGLPYEQYF	TGCGCCAGCAGCCAAGGGGGCGGCTTACCCTACGAGCAGTACTTC